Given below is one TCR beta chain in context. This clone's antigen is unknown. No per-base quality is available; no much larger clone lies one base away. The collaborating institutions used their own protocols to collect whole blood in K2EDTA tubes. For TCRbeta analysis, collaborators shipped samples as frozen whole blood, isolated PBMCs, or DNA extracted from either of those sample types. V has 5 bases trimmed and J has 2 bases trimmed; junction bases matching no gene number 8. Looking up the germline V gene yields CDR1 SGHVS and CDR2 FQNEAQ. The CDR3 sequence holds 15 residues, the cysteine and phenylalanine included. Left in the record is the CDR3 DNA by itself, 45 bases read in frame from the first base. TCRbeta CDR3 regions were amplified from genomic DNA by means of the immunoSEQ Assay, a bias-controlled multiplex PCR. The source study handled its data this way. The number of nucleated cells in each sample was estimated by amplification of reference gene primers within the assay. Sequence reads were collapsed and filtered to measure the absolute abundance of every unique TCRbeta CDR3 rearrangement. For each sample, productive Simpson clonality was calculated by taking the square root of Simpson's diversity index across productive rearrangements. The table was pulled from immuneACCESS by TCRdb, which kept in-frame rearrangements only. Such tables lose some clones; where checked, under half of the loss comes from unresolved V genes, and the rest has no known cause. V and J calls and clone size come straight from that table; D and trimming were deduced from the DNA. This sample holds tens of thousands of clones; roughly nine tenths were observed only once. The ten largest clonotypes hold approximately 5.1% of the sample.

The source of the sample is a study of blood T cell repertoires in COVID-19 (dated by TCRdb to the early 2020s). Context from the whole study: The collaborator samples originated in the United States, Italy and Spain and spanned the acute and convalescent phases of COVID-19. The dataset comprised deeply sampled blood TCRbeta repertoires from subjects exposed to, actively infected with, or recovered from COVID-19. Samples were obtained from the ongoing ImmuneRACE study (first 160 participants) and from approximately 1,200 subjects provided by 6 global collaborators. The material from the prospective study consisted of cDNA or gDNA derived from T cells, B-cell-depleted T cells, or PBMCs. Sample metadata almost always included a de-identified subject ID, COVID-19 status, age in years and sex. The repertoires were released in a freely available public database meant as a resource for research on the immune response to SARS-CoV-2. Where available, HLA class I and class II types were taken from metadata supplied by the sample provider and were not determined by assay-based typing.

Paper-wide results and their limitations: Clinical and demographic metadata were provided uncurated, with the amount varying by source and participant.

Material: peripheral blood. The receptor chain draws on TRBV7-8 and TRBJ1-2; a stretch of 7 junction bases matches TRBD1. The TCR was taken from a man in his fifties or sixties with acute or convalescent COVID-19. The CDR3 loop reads CASSISGTENYGYTF. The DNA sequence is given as TGTGCCAGCAGCATATCCGGGACAGAGAACTATGGCTACACCTTC.